The clone carrying this TCR beta chain was seen a handful of times. Its antigen is not known. The V end was cut by 6 bases, the J end by 6 bases, with 27 bases between. CDR3 length: 17 amino acids. These data come from a study of CD8 T cells in ankylosing spondylitis. Findings and caveats of the study: Both synovial fluid and blood in reactive arthritis had previously been reported to carry some motif variants.

TCRdb redid the calling of the 5' RACE reads with MiXCR, one entry per CDR3 protein. The repertoire holds just under 350,000 distinct CDR3 sequences, roughly 14% seen once, with less than 1.1% in the top ten. J is TRBJ2-7 and V is TRBV12-3 or TRBV12-4; maybe TRBD1 (6 bases). Sequencing was carried out using blood, either unsorted or a sorted T cell fraction (not recorded which). The sequence was obtained from a male donor with ankylosing spondylitis or in good health (not recorded which). The CDR3 is CASSPSSGAGYLSEQYF. CDR3 DNA sequence: TGTGCCAGCAGCCCCTCCTCAGGGGCAGGGTATCTCTCCGAGCAGTACTTC.